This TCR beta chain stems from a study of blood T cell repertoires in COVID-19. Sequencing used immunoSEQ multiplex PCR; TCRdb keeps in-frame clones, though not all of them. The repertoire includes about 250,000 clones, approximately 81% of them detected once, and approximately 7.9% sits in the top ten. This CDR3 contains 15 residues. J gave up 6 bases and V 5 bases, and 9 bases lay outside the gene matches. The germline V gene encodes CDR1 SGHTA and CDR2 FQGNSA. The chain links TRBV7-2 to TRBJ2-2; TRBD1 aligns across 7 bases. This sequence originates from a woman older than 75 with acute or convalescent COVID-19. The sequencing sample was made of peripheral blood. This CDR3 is CASSTRQGIAGELFF. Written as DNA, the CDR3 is TGTGCCAGCAGCACACGACAGGGAATCGCCGGGGAGCTGTTTTTT.